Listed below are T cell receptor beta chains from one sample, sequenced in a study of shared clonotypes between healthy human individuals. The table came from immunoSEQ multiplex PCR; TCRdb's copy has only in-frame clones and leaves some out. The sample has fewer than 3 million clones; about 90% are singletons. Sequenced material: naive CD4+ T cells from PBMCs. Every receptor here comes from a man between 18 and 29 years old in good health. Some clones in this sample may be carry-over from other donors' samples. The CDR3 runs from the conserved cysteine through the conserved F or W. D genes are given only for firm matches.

DNA: TGTGCCTCATCGGGCTCAAGCTCTGGAAACACCATATATTTT
CDR3: CASSGSSSGNTIYF
length: 14
J: TRBJ1-3
V: TRBV10-3
D: .

DNA: TGTGCCAGTAGCCGGGACAGGGTCCGCACTGAAGCTTTCTTT
CDR3: CASSRDRVRTEAFF
length: 14
J: TRBJ1-1
V: TRBV19
D: TRBD1

DNA: TGCGCCAGCAGCCAACAAACTAGCGGGAGAAACACCGGGGAGCTGTTTTTT
CDR3: CASSQQTSGRNTGELFF
length: 17
J: TRBJ2-2
V: TRBV4-1
D: TRBD2

DNA: TGTGCCATCAGTGAGTCAGGCGGGACGTGGAATGAGCAGTTCTTC
CDR3: CAISESGGTWNEQFF
length: 15
J: TRBJ2-1
V: TRBV10-3
D: .

DNA: TGTGCCAGCAGCCCCGGGACTAGCGGGATAACAGATACGCAGTATTTT
CDR3: CASSPGTSGITDTQYF
length: 16
J: TRBJ2-3
V: TRBV2
D: TRBD2

DNA: TGTGCCAGCAGTGACAGGCGCTCCTATAATTCACCCCTCCACTTT
CDR3: CASSDRRSYNSPLHF
length: 15
J: TRBJ1-6
V: TRBV27
D: .

DNA: TGTGCCAGCTCACAACAGGGGAACGAGCAGTACTTC
CDR3: CASSQQGNEQYF
length: 12
J: TRBJ2-7
V: TRBV18
D: TRBD1

DNA: TGTGCCAGCAGCGGACAGGGTAGGGGTAATGAAAAACTGTTTTTT
CDR3: CASSGQGRGNEKLFF
length: 15
J: TRBJ1-4
V: TRBV9
D: TRBD1

DNA: TGTGCCAGCAGCTTGAGGGGGATAAATCAGCCCCAGCATTTT
CDR3: CASSLRGINQPQHF
length: 14
J: TRBJ1-5
V: TRBV5-6
D: .

DNA: TGTGCCAGCAGCCAAGATTACTTCACCGGGGAGCTGTTTTTT
CDR3: CASSQDYFTGELFF
length: 14
J: TRBJ2-2
V: TRBV4-2
D: .

DNA: TGTGCCAGCAGTGACCTAACAGGGACTAATGAAAAACTGTTTTTT
CDR3: CASSDLTGTNEKLFF
length: 15
J: TRBJ1-4
V: TRBV28
D: .